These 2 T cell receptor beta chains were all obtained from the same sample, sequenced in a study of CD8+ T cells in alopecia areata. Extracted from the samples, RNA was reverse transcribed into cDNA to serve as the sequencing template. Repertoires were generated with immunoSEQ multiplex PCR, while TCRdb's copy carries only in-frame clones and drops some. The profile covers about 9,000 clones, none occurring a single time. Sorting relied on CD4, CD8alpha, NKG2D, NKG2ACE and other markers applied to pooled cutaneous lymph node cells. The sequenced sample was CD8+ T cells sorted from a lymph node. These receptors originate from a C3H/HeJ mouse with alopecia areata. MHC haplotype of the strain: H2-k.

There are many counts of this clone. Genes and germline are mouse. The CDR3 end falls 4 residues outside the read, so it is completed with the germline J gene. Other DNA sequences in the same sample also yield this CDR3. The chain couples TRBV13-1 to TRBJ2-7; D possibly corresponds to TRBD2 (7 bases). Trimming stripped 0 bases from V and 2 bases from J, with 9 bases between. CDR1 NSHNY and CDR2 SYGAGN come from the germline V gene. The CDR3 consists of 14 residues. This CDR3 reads CASSDVGGAYEQYF. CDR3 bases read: TGTGCCAGCAGTGATGTGGGGGGCGCCTAT.

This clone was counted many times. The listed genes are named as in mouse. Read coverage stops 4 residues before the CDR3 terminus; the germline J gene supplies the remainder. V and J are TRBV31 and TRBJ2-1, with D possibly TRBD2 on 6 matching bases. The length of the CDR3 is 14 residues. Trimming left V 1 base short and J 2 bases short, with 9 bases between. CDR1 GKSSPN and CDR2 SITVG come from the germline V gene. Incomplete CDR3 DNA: TGTGCCTGGAGTCCGGGGGGATACTATGCT. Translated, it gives CAWSPGGYYA. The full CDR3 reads CAWSPGGYYAEQFF.